Below, 4 T cell receptor beta chains from the same sample are listed, as sequenced in a study of blood T cell repertoires in COVID-19 (dated by TCRdb to 2019 to 2021). Receptors were amplified or captured by the immunoSEQ multiplex PCR assay. TCRdb holds this immuneACCESS table with in-frame rearrangements only. Some clones are missing; in checked studies, unresolved V genes explain under half, and the rest has no known cause. The sample table shows fewer than 200,000 clones, and roughly 89% are seen once. The biggest ten clones account for approximately 0.88% of the sample. The sample comprised peripheral blood. The receptors stem from a woman under 30 who had recovered from COVID-19.

The genes are TRBV3-1 (or the pseudogene TRBV3-2) and TRBJ2-7, with 10 positions matching TRBD1. Germline V gene lookup returns CDR1 LGHDT and CDR2 YNNKEL (reference sequence). V gave up 5 bases and J gave up 2 bases; unmatched junction bases: 3. There are 14 residues in the CDR3. The DNA of the CDR3 is TGTGCCAGCAGCTCCGGGACAGGGGCCTACGAGCAGTACTTC. Amino acid sequence: CASSSGTGAYEQYF.

The chain joins TRBV7-2 to TRBJ2-5; 8 nucleotides match TRBD2. CDR3 length: 14 residues. V lost 1 base and J lost 4; bases outside the gene matches: 2. The germline CDR1 and CDR2 sequences are SGHTA and FQGNSA. CDR3 amino acids: CASSLGTSPETQYF. The CDR3 coding sequence is TGTGCCAGCAGCTTAGGGACTAGCCCAGAGACCCAGTACTTC.

The CDR3 here is CASSFGNFYEQYF. CDR3 bases: TGTGCCAGCAGCTTTGGCAATTTCTACGAGCAGTACTTC. The chain links TRBV7-3 to TRBJ2-7; no clear D gene. Germline CDR1 and CDR2: SGHTA and FQGTGA. CDR3 length equals 13 residues. Trimming pared 3 bases from V and 3 bases from J, leaving 9 bases between.

The chain has TRBV2 and TRBJ2-1; 7 nucleotides match TRBD2. Germline CDR1 and CDR2: SNHLY and FYNNEI. The CDR3 spans 13 residues. The V segment lost 6 bases and the J segment 7 bases; nucleotides outside the gene matches: 6. CDR3 region: CASRRESGNEQFF. The CDR3, as DNA: TGTGCCAGCAGGCGGGAGTCGGGAAATGAGCAGTTCTTC.